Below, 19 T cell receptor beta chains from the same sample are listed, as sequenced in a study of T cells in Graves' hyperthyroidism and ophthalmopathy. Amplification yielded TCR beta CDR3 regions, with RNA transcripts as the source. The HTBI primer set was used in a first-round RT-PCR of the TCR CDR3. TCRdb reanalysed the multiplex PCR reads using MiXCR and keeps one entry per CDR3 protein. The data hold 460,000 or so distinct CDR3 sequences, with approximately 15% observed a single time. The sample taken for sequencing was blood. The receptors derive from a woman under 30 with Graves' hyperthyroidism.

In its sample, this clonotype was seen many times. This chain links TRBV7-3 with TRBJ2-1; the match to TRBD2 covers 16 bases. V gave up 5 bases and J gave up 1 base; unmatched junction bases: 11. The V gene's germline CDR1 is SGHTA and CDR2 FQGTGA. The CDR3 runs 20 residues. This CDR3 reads CASSTKGLAGGPRSYNEQFF. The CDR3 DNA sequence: TGTGCCAGCAGCACAAAGGGACTAGCGGGAGGGCCGAGGTCCTACAATGAGCAGTTCTTC.

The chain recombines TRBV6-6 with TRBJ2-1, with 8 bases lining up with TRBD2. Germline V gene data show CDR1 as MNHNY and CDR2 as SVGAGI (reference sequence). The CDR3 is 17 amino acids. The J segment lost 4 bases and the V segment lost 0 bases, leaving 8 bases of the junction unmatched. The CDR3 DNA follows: TGTGCCAGCAGTTACTCCCCCGGGACTAGGGTGTACAATGAGCAGTTCTTC. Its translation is CASSYSPGTRVYNEQFF.

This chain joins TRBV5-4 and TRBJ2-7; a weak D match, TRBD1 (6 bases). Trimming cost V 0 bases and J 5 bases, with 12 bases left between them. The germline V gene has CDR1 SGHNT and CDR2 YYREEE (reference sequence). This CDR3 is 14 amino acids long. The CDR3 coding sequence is TGTGCCAGCAGCTTGGACAGGGTGAAGGACGAGCAGTACGTC. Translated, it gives CASSLDRVKDEQYV.

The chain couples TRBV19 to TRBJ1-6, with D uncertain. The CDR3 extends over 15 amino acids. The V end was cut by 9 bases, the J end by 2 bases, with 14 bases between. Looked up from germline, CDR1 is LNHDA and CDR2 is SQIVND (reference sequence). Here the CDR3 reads CASASPRAYNSPLHF. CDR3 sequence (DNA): TGTGCCAGCGCCAGTCCCCGAGCCTATAATTCACCCCTCCACTTT.

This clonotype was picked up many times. CDR3 in amino acids: CASSLDASGGPTDTQYF. CDR3 bases: TGTGCCAGCAGCTTAGATGCCAGCGGGGGGCCCACAGATACGCAGTATTTT. The V and J genes are TRBV11-2 and TRBJ2-3, with 9 nucleotides matching TRBD2. The CDR3 length is 17 residues. The V and J ends lost 0 bases and 2 bases, in that order; junction bases with no gene match: 6. Germline lookup yields CDR1 SGHAT and CDR2 FQNNGV.

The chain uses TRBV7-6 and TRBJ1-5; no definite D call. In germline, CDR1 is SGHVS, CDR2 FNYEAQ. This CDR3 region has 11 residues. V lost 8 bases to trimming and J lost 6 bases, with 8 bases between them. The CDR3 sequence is CASPNPQPQHF. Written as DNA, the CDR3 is TGTGCCAGCCCTAACCCTCAGCCCCAGCATTTT.

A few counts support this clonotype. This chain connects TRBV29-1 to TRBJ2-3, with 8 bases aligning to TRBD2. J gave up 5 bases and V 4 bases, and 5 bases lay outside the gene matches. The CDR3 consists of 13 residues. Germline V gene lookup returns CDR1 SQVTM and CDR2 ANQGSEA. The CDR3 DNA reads TGCAGCGTTGGTATGGCGGGGGGAGATACGCAGTATTTT. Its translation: CSVGMAGGDTQYF.

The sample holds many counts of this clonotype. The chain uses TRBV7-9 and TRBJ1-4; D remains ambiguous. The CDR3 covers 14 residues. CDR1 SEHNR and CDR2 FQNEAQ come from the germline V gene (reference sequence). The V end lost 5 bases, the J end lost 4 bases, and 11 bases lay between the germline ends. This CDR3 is CASSPGDGNEKLFF. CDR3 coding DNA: TGTGCCAGCAGCCCCGGAGACGGTAATGAAAAACTGTTTTTT.

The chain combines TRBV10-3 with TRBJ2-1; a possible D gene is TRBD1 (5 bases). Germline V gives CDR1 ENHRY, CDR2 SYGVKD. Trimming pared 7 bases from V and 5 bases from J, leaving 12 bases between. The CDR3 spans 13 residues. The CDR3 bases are TGTGCCATCAAACGTGGGGCAGACAATGAGCAGTTCTTC. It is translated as CAIKRGADNEQFF.

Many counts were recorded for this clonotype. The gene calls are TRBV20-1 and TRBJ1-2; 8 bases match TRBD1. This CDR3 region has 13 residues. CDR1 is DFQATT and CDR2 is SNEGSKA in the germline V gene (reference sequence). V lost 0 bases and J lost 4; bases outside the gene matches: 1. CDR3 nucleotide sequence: TGCAGTGCTAGAGAGGGGACAGGCTATGGCTACACCTTC. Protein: CSAREGTGYGYTF.

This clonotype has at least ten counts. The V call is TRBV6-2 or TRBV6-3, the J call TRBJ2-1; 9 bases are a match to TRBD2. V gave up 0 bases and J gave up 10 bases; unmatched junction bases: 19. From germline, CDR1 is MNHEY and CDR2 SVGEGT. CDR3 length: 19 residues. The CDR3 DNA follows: TGTGCCAGCAGTTACTCCCCCGGGGGCGGGAGGGCCGGGTCAGGAGAGCAGTTCTTC. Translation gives CASSYSPGGGRAGSGEQFF.

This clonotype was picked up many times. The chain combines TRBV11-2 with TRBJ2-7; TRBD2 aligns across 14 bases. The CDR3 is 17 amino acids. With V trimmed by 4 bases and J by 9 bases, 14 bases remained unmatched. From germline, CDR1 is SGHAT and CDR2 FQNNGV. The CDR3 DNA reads TGTGCCAGCAGCTCCCGCGGGACTAGCGGGAGCGGGCTCCGGCAGTACGTC. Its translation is CASSSRGTSGSGLRQYV.

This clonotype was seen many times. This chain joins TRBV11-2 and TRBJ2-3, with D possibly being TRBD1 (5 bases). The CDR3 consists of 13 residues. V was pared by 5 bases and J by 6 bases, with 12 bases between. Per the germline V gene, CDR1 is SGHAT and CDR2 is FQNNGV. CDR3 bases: TGTGCCAGCAGCCTAGGGGTGCGGGATACGCAGTATTTT. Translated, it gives CASSLGVRDTQYF.

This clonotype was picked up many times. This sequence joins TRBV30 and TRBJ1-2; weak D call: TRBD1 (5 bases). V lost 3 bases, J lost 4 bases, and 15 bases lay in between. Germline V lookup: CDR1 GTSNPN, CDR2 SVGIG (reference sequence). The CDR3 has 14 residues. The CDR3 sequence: CAWSAGTRGYGYTF. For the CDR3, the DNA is TGTGCCTGGAGCGCCGGGACTCGCGGCTATGGCTACACCTTC.

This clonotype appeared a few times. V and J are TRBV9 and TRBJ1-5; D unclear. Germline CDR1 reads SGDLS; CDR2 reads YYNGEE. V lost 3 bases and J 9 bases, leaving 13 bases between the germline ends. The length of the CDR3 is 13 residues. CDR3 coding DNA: TGTGCCAGCAGCGGGGAGGAAAGAGGGCCCCAGCATTTT. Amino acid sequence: CASSGEERGPQHF.

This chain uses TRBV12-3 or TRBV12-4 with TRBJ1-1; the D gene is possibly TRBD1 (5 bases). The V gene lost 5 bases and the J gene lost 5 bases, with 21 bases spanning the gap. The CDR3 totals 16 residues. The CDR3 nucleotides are TGTGCCAGCAGTAGCGTGGCGTGGGGCAGGGTAACTGAAGCTTTCTTT. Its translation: CASSSVAWGRVTEAFF.

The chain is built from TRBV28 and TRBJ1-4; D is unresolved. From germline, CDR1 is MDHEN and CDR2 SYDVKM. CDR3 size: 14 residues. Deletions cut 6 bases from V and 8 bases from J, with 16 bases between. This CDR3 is CASSSGWGKEKLFF. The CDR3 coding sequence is TGTGCCAGCAGCTCCGGGTGGGGAAAGGAAAAACTGTTTTTT.

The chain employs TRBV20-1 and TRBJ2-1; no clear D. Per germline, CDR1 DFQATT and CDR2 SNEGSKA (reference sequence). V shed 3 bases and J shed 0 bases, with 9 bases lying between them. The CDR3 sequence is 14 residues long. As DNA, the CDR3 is TGCAGTGCTAGGGGCCGGCCCTCCTACAATGAGCAGTTCTTC. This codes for CSARGRPSYNEQFF.

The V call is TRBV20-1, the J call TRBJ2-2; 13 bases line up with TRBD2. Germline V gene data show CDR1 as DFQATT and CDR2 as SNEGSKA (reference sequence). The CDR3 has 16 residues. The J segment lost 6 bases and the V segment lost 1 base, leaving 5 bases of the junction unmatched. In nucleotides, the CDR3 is TGCAGTGCTAGAGGAACTAGCGGGGGGGCCGCCGGGGAGCTGTTTTTT. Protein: CSARGTSGGAAGELFF.